This T cell receptor beta chain was observed in a study of identical twins. Findings of the study overall: Conclusions came from cross-sectional statistical analysis, not from following the same donors.

Germline V gene data show CDR1 as MNHEY and CDR2 as SMNVEV (reference sequence). The V segment lost 2 bases and the J segment 5 bases; nucleotides outside the gene matches: 8. This CDR3 has 17 residues. Concerning this clonotype: Its antigen is unidentified.

Template switching supplied a universal primer site; unique molecular identifiers were carried on the cDNA. TCRdb analysed the 5' RACE reads with MiXCR anew, one entry per CDR3 protein. The data contain hundreds of thousands of distinct CDR3 sequences, about 12% of them seen just once; the ten biggest clones take up around 1.5%. The same specimen was also included in a second study, on yellow fever vaccine responses in identical twins.

The sequence was collected from a woman aged 18-29 years in good health. The chain joins TRBV27 to TRBJ2-5; 13 nucleotides match TRBD2. Material: PBMCs. In DNA, the CDR3 is TGTGCCAGCAGTTTAGGACTAGCGGGGGCCCAGCGGGAGACCCAGTACTTC. Translation: CASSLGLAGAQRETQYF.